This T cell receptor beta chain was documented in a study of blood T cells in healthy people across ages. This clonotype came up once. CDR1 SQVTM and CDR2 ANQGSEA come from the germline V gene. The CDR3 has 16 amino acids. Next came a second PCR, run for about 6 to 11 cycles, which used a sample-barcoded 5' primer along with a J-beta primer mix. TCRdb analysed the 5' RACE reads with MiXCR anew, one entry per CDR3 protein. This sample has fewer than 2 million distinct CDR3 sequences, with about two fifths found just once. Sequenced input: blood. This chain links TRBV29-1 with TRBJ2-5; perhaps D is TRBD1 or TRBD2 (6 bases each). Near its end, the DNA agrees better with TRBJ2-7, so the J call may be wrong. The TCR comes from a human donor in good health. The CDR3 coding sequence is TGCAGCGTTGATGGGGGGACAAGGACCACGTCCTACGAGCAGTACTTC. Encoded protein: CSVDGGTRTTSYEQYF.